This TCR beta chain was recovered during a study of OX40 agonist ivuxolimab in advanced cancers. Study background: An agonistic anti-OX40 (CD134) antibody, ivuxolimab, was used to treat the patients. The patients received ivuxolimab by intravenous route every 2 weeks at 0.01 to 10 mg/kg. People in dose escalation had one of these cancers: hepatocellular carcinoma, melanoma, renal cell or head and neck cancer.

The table came from immunoSEQ multiplex PCR; TCRdb's copy has only in-frame clones and leaves some out. The sample includes tens of thousands of clones, 88% of them seen just once. The material sequenced was CD4+ or CD8+ T cells sorted from blood, taken in a trial of the OX40 agonist ivuxolimab. The receptor was isolated from an adult with an advanced solid tumor such as melanoma, head and neck, liver or kidney cancer.

CDR3 amino acids: CASGASYNEQFF. For the CDR3, the DNA is TGTGCTAGCGGGGCCTCCTACAATGAGCAGTTCTTC. This chain connects TRBV28 to TRBJ2-1; 8 nucleotides match TRBD2. Germline CDR1 reads MDHEN; CDR2 reads SYDVKM. There are 12 residues in the CDR3.